This T cell receptor beta chain was found in a study of blood T cell repertoires in COVID-19. Study-level background: Both acute and convalescent COVID-19 samples were obtained from the United States, Italy and Spain. Sample material is recorded as cDNA or gDNA derived from T cells, B-cell-depleted T cells, or PBMCs.

Germline values: CDR1 SGHTS, CDR2 YDEGEE. With 1 base removed from V and 0 bases from J, the gap between germline ends came to 12 bases. This CDR3 is built from 16 residues. Assay used: immunoSEQ multiplex PCR; TCRdb lists only in-frame clones, some missing. The table lists roughly 30,000 clones, almost 85% of them singletons. The TCR sequence derives from a man between 60 and 75 years old with active COVID-19. This chain connects TRBV5-8 to TRBJ2-3, with D possibly matching TRBD1 (6 bases). Sequenced material: peripheral blood. The CDR3 protein is CASSLYPGASTDTQYF. CDR3 DNA: TGTGCCAGCAGCTTGTATCCAGGGGCCAGCACAGATACGCAGTATTTT.